These 30 T cell receptor beta chains originate from one sample sequenced in a study of cytomegalovirus exposure and HLA in healthy donors. Method: immunoSEQ multiplex PCR; TCRdb's copy keeps in-frame clones and lacks some. Of 200,000 to 300,000 clones listed, roughly 87% are singletons. Sequencing was performed on PBMCs. These receptors were collected from a man aged 18 to 29 in good health and CMV-seropositive.

The chain has TRBV2 and TRBJ2-1; D may be TRBD1 (5 bases). With 3 bases removed from V and 6 bases from J, the gap between germline ends came to 9 bases. The length of the CDR3 is 13 residues. Germline assignment: CDR1 SNHLY and CDR2 FYNNEI. The chain's CDR3 is CASSDNQGNEQFF. In DNA form, the CDR3 reads TGTGCCAGCAGTGATAACCAGGGCAATGAGCAGTTCTTC.

The rearrangement links TRBV7-2 to TRBJ2-1, with 10 positions matching TRBD1. The V segment lost 2 bases and the J segment 6 bases; nucleotides outside the gene matches: 13. CDR1 is SGHTA, CDR2 FQGNSA, per germline. CDR3 size: 18 residues. For the CDR3, the DNA is TGTGCCAGCAGCTTAAACCTCCTACGGGACAGGGGATCCAATGAGCAGTTCTTC. Protein sequence: CASSLNLLRDRGSNEQFF.

The rearrangement joins TRBV29-1 to TRBJ2-5, with 7 bases lining up with TRBD2. This CDR3 is built from 14 residues. Unmatched junction bases numbered 5, after V lost 4 bases and J lost 0 bases. Germline lookup yields CDR1 SQVTM and CDR2 ANQGSEA. The CDR3 sequence is CSVGRERYQETQYF. The CDR3 DNA reads as TGCAGCGTTGGGCGGGAGAGGTACCAAGAGACCCAGTACTTC.

This chain uses TRBV7-3 with TRBJ2-5; no reliable D call. Trimming removed 0 bases at V and 2 bases at J, with 10 bases between. Germline V gives CDR1 SGHTA, CDR2 FQGTGA. This CDR3 is built from 15 residues. This CDR3 is CASSLTATVQETQYF. The DNA for the CDR3 is TGTGCCAGCAGCTTAACCGCGACGGTGCAAGAGACCCAGTACTTC.

The J gene is TRBJ2-1, the V gene TRBV10-3, with a tentative D call TRBD1 (5 bases). Germline CDR1 is ENHRY and CDR2 is SYGVKD. The CDR3 covers 14 residues. V gave up 6 bases and J gave up 6 bases, with 15 bases separating them. Written as DNA, the CDR3 is TGTGCCATCAGGGCTCTCTCAAGGGGCAATGAGCAGTTCTTC. Encoded protein: CAIRALSRGNEQFF.

The chain couples TRBV5-1 to TRBJ2-5, with D perhaps assigned TRBD1 or TRBD2 (5 bases each). From germline, CDR1 is SGHRS and CDR2 YFSETQ. This CDR3 spans 13 amino acids. V dropped 8 bases and J dropped 5 bases, with 16 bases sitting between them. CDR3 region: CASSSGTPETQYF. As DNA, the CDR3 is TGCGCCAGTTCGTCCGGGACGCCGGAGACCCAGTACTTC. The variable domain in full, completed from reference TRBV5-1 and TRBJ2-5, reads KAGVTQTPRYLIKTRGQQVTLSCSPISGHRSVSWYQQTPGQGLQFLFEYFSETQRNKGNFPGRFSGRQFSNSRSEMNVSTLELGDSALYLCASSSGTPETQYFGPGTRLLVL.

This chain joins TRBV10-3 and TRBJ2-1; D call uncertain. Germline CDR1 and CDR2: ENHRY and SYGVKD. The ends were cut back, 2 bases at V and 4 bases at J, with 9 bases in the middle. This CDR3 spans 14 amino acids. The CDR3 DNA reads as TGTGCCATCAGTGAGACGAACAGATACAATGAGCAGTTCTTC. Its translation: CAISETNRYNEQFF.

The V and J genes are TRBV5-4 and TRBJ2-7; 9 positions agree with TRBD2. The V gene end was trimmed by 0 bases and the J gene end by 3 bases; junction bases not matched to a gene: 1. The germline V gene encodes CDR1 SGHNT and CDR2 YYREEE (reference sequence). The CDR3 has 14 amino acids. CDR3 in amino acids: CASSLGTSVYEQYF. The CDR3 DNA follows: TGTGCCAGCAGCTTGGGGACTAGCGTCTACGAGCAGTACTTC.

The rearrangement links TRBV28 to TRBJ1-5; D remains ambiguous. Germline values: CDR1 MDHEN, CDR2 SYDVKM. There are 13 residues in the CDR3. V gave up 5 bases and J gave up 4 bases, with 9 bases separating them. CDR3 residues: CASSRRGNQPQHF. In nucleotides, the CDR3 is TGTGCCAGCAGTCGACGGGGAAATCAGCCCCAGCATTTT.

The chain has TRBV30 and TRBJ1-4; D ambiguous. The length of the CDR3 is 15 residues. Germline loops: CDR1 GTSNPN, CDR2 SVGIG (reference sequence). V gave up 3 bases and J gave up 5 bases, with 16 bases separating them. The CDR3 region has the DNA TGTGCCTGGAGCCGGAAGCTAGAGCAAAATGAAAAACTGTTTTTT. Protein product: CAWSRKLEQNEKLFF.

CDR3 residues: CASSLVGGAYGYTF. Written as DNA, the CDR3 is TGTGCCAGCAGTTTAGTGGGGGGCGCCTATGGCTACACCTTC. This chain connects TRBV27 to TRBJ1-2, with a weak D call TRBD1 (6 bases). V was pared by 2 bases and J by 4 bases, with 11 bases between. Germline-derived CDR1 and CDR2 are MNHEY and SMNVEV (reference sequence). The CDR3 runs to 14 residues.

V is TRBV5-6 and J is TRBJ2-2; D remains unclear. Trimming pared 5 bases from V and 6 bases from J, leaving 11 bases between. From germline, CDR1 is SGHDT and CDR2 YYEEEE. There are 13 residues in the CDR3. CDR3: CASSKGLAGELFF. The CDR3 DNA sequence: TGTGCCAGCAGTAAGGGTCTGGCCGGGGAGCTGTTTTTT.

The chain uses TRBV6-5 and TRBJ2-7; 9 bases line up with TRBD1. With V trimmed by 5 bases and J by 3 bases, 5 bases remained unmatched. The germline V gene encodes CDR1 MNHEY and CDR2 SVGAGI. The CDR3 length is 14 residues. CDR3 DNA sequence: TGTGCCAGCAGTGCAGGGGACAGGGTCTACGAGCAGTACTTC. Translation gives CASSAGDRVYEQYF.

Only a few counts were recorded for this clone. This rearrangement joins TRBV7-8 to TRBJ2-7; 9 bases align to TRBD1. The CDR3 contains 17 residues. With 0 bases clipped from V and 2 bases from J, the junction kept 8 bases outside the gene matches. Germline V gene sequence: CDR1 SGHVS, CDR2 FQNEAQ. This chain's CDR3 is CASSLARGDRDTYEQYF. The DNA for the CDR3 is TGTGCCAGCAGCTTAGCTCGGGGGGACAGGGACACCTACGAGCAGTACTTC.

The chain uses TRBV11-2 and TRBJ2-5, with D tentatively TRBD1 or TRBD2 (5 bases each). Trimming took 4 bases from V and 5 from J, leaving 11 bases between them. This CDR3 has 13 residues. The germline gives CDR1 SGHAT, CDR2 FQNNGV. CDR3 sequence reads: CASSSGAKETQYF. The CDR3 DNA sequence: TGTGCCAGCAGCTCCGGGGCGAAGGAGACCCAGTACTTC.

The V and J genes are TRBV2 and TRBJ1-5; D may be TRBD1 (6 bases). V dropped 5 bases and J dropped 9 bases, with 17 bases sitting between them. Per germline, CDR1 SNHLY and CDR2 FYNNEI. This CDR3 is 14 amino acids long. CDR3 sequence reads: CASSSGTKATPQHF. For the CDR3, the DNA is TGTGCCAGCAGTTCCGGGACAAAAGCAACGCCCCAGCATTTT.

The V call is TRBV6-1, the J call TRBJ2-7, with D possibly being TRBD2 (6 bases). Germline CDR1 reads MNHNS; CDR2 reads SASEGT. Trimming took 4 bases from V and 4 from J, leaving 20 bases between them. The CDR3 has 16 amino acids. The CDR3 bases are TGTGCCAGCAGTGGACTACCGGGACTCAAAGAATACGAGCAGTACTTC. Translation gives CASSGLPGLKEYEQYF.

The chain uses TRBV4-1 and TRBJ1-3; D possibly corresponds to TRBD1 (6 bases). V was pared by 4 bases and J by 0 bases, with 13 bases between. The CDR3 has 16 amino acids. The V gene's germline CDR1 is MGHRA and CDR2 YSYEKL. Here the CDR3 reads CASSPRTVLSGNTIYF. The CDR3 nucleotides are TGCGCCAGCAGCCCGAGGACAGTACTCTCTGGAAACACCATATATTTT.

The chain carries TRBV13 and TRBJ2-3, with D hard to call. Germline CDR1 and CDR2: PRHDT and FYEKMQ (reference sequence). Trimming took off 2 bases at V and 1 base at J, with 4 bases between the two ends. This CDR3 is 13 amino acids long. Written as DNA, the CDR3 is TGTGCCAGCAGCTTATACGGCACAGATACGCAGTATTTT. Its translation: CASSLYGTDTQYF.

The chain links TRBV27 to TRBJ2-5; weak D call: TRBD1 (5 bases). Trimming cost V 2 bases and J 5 bases, with 15 bases left between them. CDR1 is MNHEY, CDR2 SMNVEV, per germline (reference sequence). CDR3 size: 15 residues. The CDR3 DNA reads as TGTGCCAGCAGTTTACTCGTTCAGGGTGTGGAGACCCAGTACTTC. Translation gives CASSLLVQGVETQYF.

This chain joins TRBV6-1 and TRBJ2-3; tentative D call: TRBD2 (6 bases). The ends were cut back, 0 bases at V and 4 bases at J, with 14 bases in the middle. The CDR3 extends over 16 amino acids. Germline CDR1 is MNHNS and CDR2 is SASEGT. In DNA form, the CDR3 reads TGTGCCAGCAGTGAAGCGTCCGGAACGGGAGCAGATACGCAGTATTTT. It yields the protein CASSEASGTGADTQYF.

J is TRBJ2-7 and V is TRBV28; 7 bases line up with TRBD1. The germline V gene has CDR1 MDHEN and CDR2 SYDVKM. V trimming: 6 bases; J trimming: 3 bases; junction bases outside the gene matches: 5. There are 13 residues in the CDR3. The CDR3 sequence: CASRDRTVYEQYF. In nucleotides, the CDR3 is TGTGCCAGCAGGGACAGGACCGTCTACGAGCAGTACTTC.

The chain links TRBV28 to TRBJ2-1, with TRBD2 matching over 8 bases. CDR3 length: 13 residues. Germline CDR1 and CDR2: MDHEN and SYDVKM. V trimming: 7 bases; J trimming: 5 bases; junction bases outside the gene matches: 4. As DNA, the CDR3 is TGTGCCAGCATATTAGCGGGAAACAATGAGCAGTTCTTC. It translates to CASILAGNNEQFF.

J is TRBJ2-1 and V is TRBV6-1; TRBD2 agrees at 10 bases. CDR1 MNHNS and CDR2 SASEGT come from the germline V gene. Trimming at V came to 1 base and at J to 4 bases, leaving 4 bases not matched to a gene. This CDR3 is built from 16 residues. The CDR3 protein is CASSEEPSGSYNEQFF. The CDR3 DNA follows: TGTGCCAGCAGTGAAGAGCCTAGCGGGAGTTACAATGAGCAGTTCTTC.

The chain employs TRBV6-5 and TRBJ1-2; D is possibly TRBD1 (5 bases). Germline CDR1 and CDR2: MNHEY and SVGAGI. This CDR3 contains 15 residues. Trimming pared 7 bases from V and 4 bases from J, leaving 19 bases between. The DNA for the CDR3 is TGTGCCAGCACCTTAGGGCAGGGAGGTGGCTATGGCTACACCTTC. This encodes CASTLGQGGGYGYTF.

This rearrangement joins TRBV4-1 to TRBJ1-2; maybe TRBD1 (5 bases). V gave up 4 bases and J gave up 6 bases, with 12 bases separating them. This CDR3 region has 13 residues. The germline V gene has CDR1 MGHRA and CDR2 YSYEKL. CDR3 bases: TGCGCCAGCAGCCCCGGAAGGGGAGATGGCTACACCTTC. This translates into CASSPGRGDGYTF.

The rearrangement links TRBV18 to TRBJ2-1; 9 nucleotides line up with TRBD2. The junction had 4 bases not matched to a gene; V was cut back by 2 bases and J by 5 bases. The CDR3 loop spans 15 amino acids. Germline loops: CDR1 KGHSH, CDR2 LQKENI. The CDR3 nucleotides are TGTGCCAGCTCACCATTCGTAGCGGGGGACAATGAGCAGTTCTTC. Residues: CASSPFVAGDNEQFF.

CDR3 nucleotides: TGTGCCAGCTCACCAGGGAGCGGACCCTGGTCCGAGCAGTACTTC. This translates into CASSPGSGPWSEQYF. This sequence joins TRBV18 and TRBJ2-7; a possible D gene is TRBD2 (5 bases). Germline V lookup: CDR1 KGHSH, CDR2 LQKENI. V lost 2 bases and J lost 6, with 17 bases in between. CDR3 length equals 15 residues.

The CDR3 here is CASSPDNGNTEAFF. In nucleotides, the CDR3 is TGCGCCAGCAGCCCTGACAACGGGAACACTGAAGCTTTCTTT. The chain combines TRBV5-1 with TRBJ1-1; D is uncertain. CDR1 and CDR2 from the germline V gene are SGHRS and YFSETQ. CDR3 length equals 14 residues. V lost 4 bases, J lost 1 base, and 11 bases lay in between.

This clone was recorded once. The chain carries TRBV5-1 and TRBJ2-3, with 7 nucleotides matching TRBD2. The germline V gene has CDR1 SGHRS and CDR2 YFSETQ. The trim removed 1 base at V and 6 bases at J, leaving 2 bases unmatched. The CDR3 extends over 13 amino acids. For the CDR3, the DNA is TGCGCCAGCAGCTTGACGCGGGGGGATACGCAGTATTTT. This codes for CASSLTRGDTQYF.